The source of this T cell receptor (beta chain) is a study of shared T cell receptors in the human thymus. Profiled with immunoSEQ multiplex PCR; TCRdb holds only in-frame clones, not every one. The sample lists roughly 700,000 clones, roughly 90% seen once, with 0.008% to 0.011% in the top ten. This CDR3 is 20 amino acids long. Germline loops: CDR1 MNHEY, CDR2 SMNVEV (reference sequence). J lost 2 bases, V lost 6 bases, and 19 bases had no gene match. The same data also went into a second study, on human thymus T cells. Turning to that study: From resections taken during corrective heart surgery, the thymus tissue was obtained. Thymic and blood repertoires appeared to show biased V and J gene usage.

The sample comprised thymocytes. The genes are TRBV27 and TRBJ2-5; TRBD2 matches at 12 bases. This TCR was sampled from a boy younger than two with a congenital heart defect. The DNA for the CDR3 is TGTGCCAGCAGCCCCCTTGGACTAGCGGGACCTAACGGGTGGCAAGAGACCCAGTACTTC. Its translation is CASSPLGLAGPNGWQETQYF.